Shown below are 25 T cell receptor beta chains from a single sample sequenced in a study of T cells in Graves' hyperthyroidism and ophthalmopathy. Authors of the study amplified TCR beta CDR3 regions from RNA transcripts. The HTBI primer set drove a first-round RT-PCR of the TCR CDR3. Using its own MiXCR run on the multiplex PCR reads, TCRdb lists one record per CDR3 protein. The sample lists some 770,000 distinct CDR3 sequences, roughly 15% seen once, with approximately 8% in the top ten. The sequencing sample was made of blood. The receptors were gathered from a man younger than 30 with Graves' hyperthyroidism.

This clonotype was seen more than once but under ten times. The V and J genes are TRBV20-1 and TRBJ1-1; D is ambiguous. The CDR3 runs to 14 residues. V lost 1 base, J lost 5 bases, and 14 bases lay in between. Germline CDR1 reads DFQATT; CDR2 reads SNEGSKA (reference sequence). CDR3 sequence (DNA): TGCAGTGCTAGAGTCAGGACGGGAGGGACTGAAGCTTTCTTT. Protein product: CSARVRTGGTEAFF.

A few counts support this clonotype. The gene calls are TRBV20-1 and TRBJ2-1, with 7 bases identical to TRBD2. Trimming took 3 bases from V and 3 from J; bases not matched to a gene: 8. Germline V gene sequence: CDR1 DFQATT, CDR2 SNEGSKA (reference sequence). The CDR3 totals 15 residues. CDR3 loop: CSARQGGHIYNEQFF. As DNA, the CDR3 is TGCAGTGCTAGGCAGGGAGGGCATATCTACAATGAGCAGTTCTTC.

In this sample, this clonotype turned up many times. The chain uses TRBV7-8 and TRBJ1-5; D ambiguous. The V end was cut by 5 bases, the J end by 6 bases, with 14 bases between. Germline CDR1 is SGHVS and CDR2 is FQNEAQ. CDR3 size: 14 residues. The CDR3 region has the DNA TGTGCCAGCAGCCCGGACCCGTCCCCTCAGCCCCAGCATTTT. Amino acid sequence: CASSPDPSPQPQHF.

This clonotype has at least ten counts. This chain joins TRBV5-1 and TRBJ2-1; D may match TRBD1 or TRBD2 (6 bases each). Germline V CDR1 and CDR2: SGHRS, YFSETQ. The CDR3 extends over 14 amino acids. The V end lost 4 bases, the J end lost 9 bases, and 17 bases lay between the germline ends. The CDR3 sequence: CASSRLAEGVEQFF. Written as DNA, the CDR3 is TGCGCCAGCAGCCGTCTGGCGGAGGGGGTTGAGCAGTTCTTC.

This clonotype was counted a few times. The genes are TRBV6-2 or TRBV6-3 and TRBJ2-7; 11 bases fit TRBD1. Germline values: CDR1 MNHEY, CDR2 SVGEGT. CDR3 length: 15 amino acids. V lost 10 bases, J lost 3 bases, and 11 bases stayed unmatched. The CDR3 DNA sequence: TGTGCCACCCGGGACAGGGGGTCTCCCCACTACGAGCAGTACTTC. It is translated as CATRDRGSPHYEQYF.

This clonotype was picked up many times. The rearrangement links TRBV12-3 or TRBV12-4 to TRBJ2-2; no clear D. V gave up 4 bases and J gave up 7 bases, with 13 bases separating them. CDR3 length equals 14 residues. The chain's CDR3 is CASSSNRQGGELFF. In nucleotides, the CDR3 is TGTGCCAGCAGTTCTAACAGACAAGGCGGGGAGCTGTTTTTT.

This clonotype was found a few times. V usage is TRBV20-1 and J usage is TRBJ1-1, with TRBD1 as a possible D gene (6 bases). The CDR3 is 14 amino acids. Trimming took off 5 bases at V and 5 bases at J, with 18 bases between the two ends. CDR1 and CDR2 (germline): DFQATT, SNEGSKA (reference sequence). CDR3 bases: TGCAGTGCTCGAAAGGGGGATGGAAGGACTGAAGCTTTCTTT. This encodes CSARKGDGRTEAFF.

This clonotype was counted a few times. The chain recombines TRBV11-2 with TRBJ1-6, with D maybe TRBD1 (6 bases). Trimming took off 5 bases at V and 6 bases at J, with 17 bases between the two ends. CDR1 is SGHAT and CDR2 is FQNNGV in the germline V gene. This CDR3 has 16 amino acids. The CDR3 bases are TGTGCCAGCAGCCTTCGGTTAGGGGGAGTTAATTCACCCCTCCACTTT. Encoded protein: CASSLRLGGVNSPLHF. The entire variable domain, with the rest obtained from reference TRBV11-2 and TRBJ1-6, is as follows: EAGVAQSPRYKIIEKRQSVAFWCNPISGHATLYWYQQILGQGPKLLIQFQNNGVVDDSQLPKDRFSAERLKGVDSTLKIQPAKLEDSAVYLCASSLRLGGVNSPLHFGNGTRLTVT.

This chain connects TRBV20-1 to TRBJ2-1; no definite D call. The CDR3 has 14 residues. Germline loops: CDR1 DFQATT, CDR2 SNEGSKA (reference sequence). V lost 1 base, J lost 7 bases, and 14 bases lay in between. The CDR3 nucleotides read TGCAGTGCTAGAGCCCCTAGAGGAAAGAATGAGCAGTTCTTC. It translates to CSARAPRGKNEQFF.

This clonotype was observed many times. The chain joins TRBV6-1 to TRBJ1-1; D is possibly TRBD1 (5 bases). In germline, CDR1 is MNHNS, CDR2 SASEGT. The CDR3 spans 13 residues. Trimming removed 7 bases at V and 4 bases at J, with 13 bases between. The CDR3 region has the DNA TGTGCCAGCATTTCAGGGTTTCTCACTGAAGCTTTCTTT. Residues: CASISGFLTEAFF.

This clonotype has ten or more counts. This chain uses TRBV12-3 or TRBV12-4 with TRBJ2-3, with 10 bases identical to TRBD1. Germline trimming cut 2 bases from V and 6 bases from J; bases unmatched to any gene: 5. The CDR3 is 15 amino acids. CDR3 protein: CASSLTGQGTDTQYF. The CDR3, as DNA: TGTGCCAGCAGTTTAACGGGACAGGGGACGGATACGCAGTATTTT.

There are a few counts of this clonotype. The chain is built from TRBV6-2 or TRBV6-3 and TRBJ2-1, with no clear D. The CDR3 is made up of 13 amino acids. V lost 2 bases and J lost 2, with 4 bases in between. Germline V CDR1 and CDR2: MNHEY, SVGEGT. CDR3 amino acids: CASSYTAYNEQFF. CDR3 coding DNA: TGTGCCAGCAGTTACACGGCCTACAATGAGCAGTTCTTC.

This sequence joins TRBV20-1 and TRBJ2-3; 7 bases line up with TRBD2. The CDR3 sequence is 18 residues long. The germline V gene has CDR1 DFQATT and CDR2 SNEGSKA (reference sequence). Trimming cost V 0 bases and J 5 bases; bases outside gene matches: 17. CDR3 amino acids: CSARDNRDYHKEGDTQYF. CDR3 coding DNA: TGCAGTGCTAGAGATAACCGGGACTACCATAAAGAAGGAGATACGCAGTATTTT.

This clonotype was counted at least ten times. The chain is built from TRBV2 and TRBJ1-6; D remains unclear. This CDR3 contains 16 residues. CDR1 is SNHLY and CDR2 is FYNNEI in the germline V gene. Trimming pared 0 bases from V and 7 bases from J, leaving 13 bases between. The CDR3 here is CASSEALGVGNSPLHF. The CDR3 nucleotides are TGTGCCAGCAGTGAAGCGCTCGGGGTTGGGAATTCACCCCTCCACTTT.

This clonotype has only a few counts. The V call is TRBV7-9, the J call TRBJ2-7; TRBD2 is a possible D gene (7 bases). The CDR3 extends over 13 amino acids. From germline, CDR1 is SEHNR and CDR2 FQNEAQ (reference sequence). V lost 2 bases and J 6 bases, leaving 11 bases between the germline ends. Here the CDR3 reads CASSLKGGGEQYF. CDR3 bases: TGTGCCAGCAGCTTAAAGGGAGGGGGCGAGCAGTACTTC.

Worth noting for this clonotype: A clone one base away is much larger, so this may be a read error. The rearrangement joins TRBV6-1 to TRBJ2-2, with D possibly TRBD1 on 5 matching bases. Germline loops: CDR1 MNHNS, CDR2 SASEGT. V lost 6 bases, J lost 3 bases, and 14 bases lay in between. This CDR3 has 15 residues. CDR3 in amino acids: CASSPSIGDTGELFF. The CDR3 DNA reads as TGTGCCAGCAGCCCCTCAATAGGGGACACCGGGGAGCTGTTTTTT.

The chain combines TRBV6-1 with TRBJ1-1, with a possible D match to TRBD1 (5 bases). Germline CDR1 reads MNHNS; CDR2 reads SASEGT. This CDR3 is 14 amino acids long. V lost 2 bases and J 1 base, leaving 8 bases between the germline ends. CDR3 region: CASSENRGNTEAFF. The DNA for the CDR3 is TGTGCCAGCAGTGAAAATAGGGGGAACACTGAAGCTTTCTTT.

The chain combines TRBV28 with TRBJ2-7, with a tentative D call TRBD2 (6 bases). Per the germline V gene, CDR1 is MDHEN and CDR2 is SYDVKM. The CDR3 has 13 amino acids. Trimming removed 8 bases at V and 2 bases at J, with 13 bases between. In DNA form, the CDR3 reads TGTGCCAGCGCGGGGATCGGAGCCTACGAGCAGTACTTC. Protein: CASAGIGAYEQYF.

The table lists this clonotype with many counts. This CDR3 is CSASSGGSYEQYF. The DNA of the CDR3 is TGCAGTGCTAGTAGCGGGGGCTCCTACGAGCAGTACTTC. The rearrangement joins TRBV20-1 to TRBJ2-7, with 9 bases matching TRBD2. The CDR3 totals 13 residues. The V gene end was trimmed by 3 bases and the J gene end by 0 bases; junction bases not matched to a gene: 0. CDR1 is DFQATT and CDR2 is SNEGSKA in the germline V gene (reference sequence).

This chain joins TRBV5-6 and TRBJ2-5; D gene ambiguous. The CDR3 extends over 11 amino acids. Germline CDR1 reads SGHDT; CDR2 reads YYEEEE. V lost 4 bases and J lost 5, with 6 bases in between. Here the CDR3 reads CASSRDETQYF. The CDR3 region has the DNA TGTGCCAGCAGCCGTGATGAGACCCAGTACTTC.

The genes are TRBV6-2 or TRBV6-3 and TRBJ2-1; maybe TRBD2 (5 bases). Germline V gene lookup returns CDR1 MNHEY and CDR2 SVGEGT. This CDR3 spans 12 amino acids. Trimming cost V 5 bases and J 12 bases, with 14 bases left between them. Here the CDR3 reads CASSARIRGQFF. The DNA of the CDR3 is TGTGCCAGCAGTGCCCGCATTCGGGGGCAGTTCTTC.

Ten or more counts support this clonotype. The chain has TRBV12-3 or TRBV12-4 and TRBJ2-5, with 12 bases fitting TRBD2. This CDR3 spans 15 amino acids. V lost 6 bases and J lost 4; bases outside the gene matches: 6. The CDR3: CASRTLAGGLETQYF. CDR3 nucleotides: TGTGCCAGCAGGACCCTAGCGGGAGGGTTAGAGACCCAGTACTTC.

As regards this clonotype: A much bigger clone sits one base away, suggesting this may be a read error. This sequence joins TRBV7-9 and TRBJ2-5, with 7 bases that match TRBD1. CDR3 size: 15 residues. The germline V gene encodes CDR1 SEHNR and CDR2 FQNEAQ (reference sequence). The CDR3 DNA sequence: TGTGCCAACAGCTTAGTGGCAGGGGGTGAAGAGACCCAGTACTTC. Protein product: CANSLVAGGEETQYF.

This clonotype was observed at least ten times. Here the CDR3 reads CASSYSGTSGAEQFF. CDR3 in DNA: TGTGCCAGCAGTTACTCCGGGACTAGCGGAGCGGAGCAGTTCTTC. The chain uses TRBV6-6 and TRBJ2-1; 11 bases are a match to TRBD2. This CDR3 contains 15 residues. Germline lookup yields CDR1 MNHNY and CDR2 SVGAGI (reference sequence). Losses at the gene ends were 0 bases for V and 10 bases for J; bases not matched to a gene: 5.

The chain carries TRBV10-3 and TRBJ2-7, with 8 positions matching TRBD1. The CDR3 loop spans 15 amino acids. V lost 5 bases to trimming and J lost 0 bases; unmatched junction nucleotides: 6. Germline-derived CDR1 and CDR2 are ENHRY and SYGVKD. CDR3 nucleotide sequence: TGTGCCATCAGTCCGACAGGGGCTAGCTCCTACGAGCAGTACTTC. Amino acids: CAISPTGASSYEQYF.